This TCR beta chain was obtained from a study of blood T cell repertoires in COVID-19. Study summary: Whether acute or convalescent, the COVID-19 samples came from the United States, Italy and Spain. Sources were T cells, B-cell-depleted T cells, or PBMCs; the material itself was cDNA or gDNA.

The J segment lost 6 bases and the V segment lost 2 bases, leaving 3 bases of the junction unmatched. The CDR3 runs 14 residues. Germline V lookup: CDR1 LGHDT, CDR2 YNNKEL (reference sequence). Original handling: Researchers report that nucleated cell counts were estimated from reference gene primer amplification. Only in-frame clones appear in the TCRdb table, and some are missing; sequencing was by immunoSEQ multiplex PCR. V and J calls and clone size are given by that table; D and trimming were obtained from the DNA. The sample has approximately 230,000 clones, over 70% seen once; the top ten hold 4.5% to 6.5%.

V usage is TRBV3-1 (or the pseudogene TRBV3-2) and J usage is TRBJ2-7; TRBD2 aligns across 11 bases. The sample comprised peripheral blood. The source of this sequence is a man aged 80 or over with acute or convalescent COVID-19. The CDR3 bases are TGTGCCAGCAGCCAACTAGCGGGAGGAGGCGAGCAGTACTTC. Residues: CASSQLAGGGEQYF.